These 11 T cell receptor beta chains came from one sample sequenced in a study of blood T cells in healthy people across ages. A J-beta primer mix and a sample-barcoded 5' primer were used in a second PCR of roughly 7 to 12 cycles. MiXCR, run by TCRdb on the 5' RACE reads, gives a single entry per CDR3 protein. In the table there are more than 1,400,000 distinct CDR3 sequences, roughly 40% of which are singletons. Sequenced: blood. These receptors were taken from a woman aged 18-29 years in good health.

In this sample, this clonotype turned up a few times. The chain uses TRBV11-2 and TRBJ2-6; D ambiguous. CDR1 is SGHAT and CDR2 is FQNNGV in the germline V gene. V gave up 5 bases and J gave up 0 bases, with 8 bases separating them. The CDR3 is made up of 15 amino acids. The CDR3 sequence: CASSQSLSGANVLTF. The CDR3 DNA sequence: TGTGCCAGCAGCCAATCCCTCTCTGGGGCCAACGTCCTGACTTTC.

The chain recombines TRBV20-1 with TRBJ2-3; possible D gene TRBD2, 7 bases. The V end was cut by 7 bases, the J end by 4 bases, with 15 bases between. Germline V gene lookup returns CDR1 DFQATT and CDR2 SNEGSKA (reference sequence). This CDR3 comprises 13 residues. The CDR3 reads CSGGGGVADTQYF. The CDR3 DNA reads as TGCAGTGGAGGGGGGGGCGTGGCAGATACGCAGTATTTT.

A remark on this clonotype: A read error may account for a junction end that differs from germline. The chain links TRBV5-5 to TRBJ1-5; 7 bases agree with TRBD1. Germline V CDR1 and CDR2: SGHKS, YYEKEE (reference sequence). This CDR3 region has 15 residues. In DNA form, the CDR3 reads TGTGCCAGCAGCCTGACAGGGAATAGCAATCAGCCCCAGCGTTTT. It is translated as CASSLTGNSNQPQRF.

The gene calls are TRBV7-8 and TRBJ1-2; D uncertain. The germline gives CDR1 SGHVS, CDR2 FQNEAQ. The CDR3 extends over 13 amino acids. The ends were cut back, 4 bases at V and 2 bases at J, with 8 bases in the middle. The CDR3 spells CASSSELNYGYTF. CDR3 DNA: TGTGCCAGCAGCTCGGAGCTAAACTATGGCTACACCTTC.

The V call is TRBV5-1, the J call TRBJ2-7; D possibly corresponds to TRBD1 (6 bases). Germline V gene data show CDR1 as SGHRS and CDR2 as YFSETQ. V dropped 4 bases and J dropped 5 bases, with 16 bases sitting between them. The length of the CDR3 is 14 residues. The CDR3, as DNA: TGCGCCAGCAGCCCAAATACAGGGTCGGACGAGCAGTACTTC. Encoded protein: CASSPNTGSDEQYF. The whole variable domain, remainder taken from reference TRBV5-1 and TRBJ2-7, is KAGVTQTPRYLIKTRGQQVTLSCSPISGHRSVSWYQQTPGQGLQFLFEYFSETQRNKGNFPGRFSGRQFSNSRSEMNVSTLELGDSALYLCASSPNTGSDEQYFGPGTRLTVT.

V usage is TRBV12-3 or TRBV12-4 and J usage is TRBJ2-1; 7 nucleotides agree with TRBD2. J lost 0 bases, V lost 7 bases, and 9 bases had no gene match. This CDR3 spans 16 amino acids. CDR3 region: CASTPKRGSSYNEQFF. The DNA of the CDR3 is TGTGCCAGCACCCCTAAGCGGGGCAGCTCCTACAATGAGCAGTTCTTC.

This clonotype was seen only once. This chain connects TRBV10-2 to TRBJ2-5; 13 bases line up with TRBD2. The J call could be wrong; TRBJ2-7 is a better fit for the DNA end. Germline assignment: CDR1 WSHSY and CDR2 SAAADI. The CDR3 loop spans 17 amino acids. CDR3 nucleotides: TGCGCCAGCAGGGGGGGTGGACTAGCGGGGGCGATTTACGAGCAGTACTTC. As protein: CASRGGGLAGAIYEQYF.

The chain links TRBV20-1 to TRBJ1-5, with D possibly being TRBD1 (5 bases). The V end lost 6 bases, the J end lost 1 base, and 13 bases lay between the germline ends. Germline V gives CDR1 DFQATT, CDR2 SNEGSKA (reference sequence). The CDR3 is made up of 14 amino acids. The CDR3 bases are TGCAGTGCGGGGCCAGGAGGAAGCAATCAGCCCCAGCATTTT. It codes for CSAGPGGSNQPQHF.

V gene TRBV28 combines with J gene TRBJ2-6, with D unresolved. Germline assignment: CDR1 MDHEN and CDR2 SYDVKM. The CDR3 totals 15 residues. Trimming cost V 7 bases and J 2 bases, with 12 bases left between them. The CDR3 sequence is CASTPLGTGANVLTF. Written as DNA, the CDR3 is TGTGCCAGCACCCCGTTGGGTACTGGGGCCAACGTCCTGACTTTC.

In this sample, this clonotype turned up many times. The chain recombines TRBV20-1 with TRBJ2-3; D possibly matches TRBD1 or TRBD2 (6 bases each). Germline V gene data show CDR1 as DFQATT and CDR2 as SNEGSKA (reference sequence). This CDR3 is 14 amino acids long. V shed 1 base and J shed 8 bases, with 16 bases lying between them. The CDR3, as DNA: TGCAGTGCTAGAGGTTCAGGGGAGGAGCTTACGCAGTATTTT. It encodes CSARGSGEELTQYF.

This clonotype was detected once. V usage is TRBV4-1 and J usage is TRBJ2-1; a weak D match, TRBD2 (5 bases). The J call may be incorrect, as the DNA end agrees better with TRBJ2-7. The CDR3 is 16 amino acids. Germline CDR1 MGHRA, CDR2 YSYEKL. The CDR3 spells CASSPLLGSSYNEQYF. The CDR3 nucleotides read TGCGCCAGCAGCCCATTACTAGGGAGCTCCTACAATGAGCAGTACTTC.